The 21 T cell receptor beta chains in this list originate from one sample, sequenced in a study of blood T cell repertoires in COVID-19. The method was immunoSEQ multiplex PCR; TCRdb's version includes in-frame clones alone and lacks a portion of them. The sample comprises over 300,000 clones, roughly 90% of which are singletons, and over 0.9% rests with the top ten. Specimen: PBMCs or T cells enriched from blood (not recorded which). The receptor set was obtained from a woman younger than 45 with acute COVID-19.

The chain uses TRBV9 and TRBJ1-5; the D gene is possibly TRBD1 (6 bases). V was cut by 3 bases and J by 6 bases, with 13 bases left in between. Germline CDR1 SGDLS, CDR2 YYNGEE. The CDR3 runs 14 residues. CDR3: CASSEGRGSQPQHF. CDR3 DNA: TGTGCCAGCAGCGAGGGCAGGGGAAGTCAGCCCCAGCATTTT.

The CDR3 is CASSPRMTGWPNEKLFF. CDR3 sequence (DNA): TGTGCCAGCAGTCCAAGAATGACAGGTTGGCCGAATGAAAAACTGTTTTTT. V is TRBV27 and J is TRBJ1-4, with D perhaps matching TRBD1 (6 bases). CDR3 length equals 17 residues. Germline assignment: CDR1 MNHEY and CDR2 SMNVEV (reference sequence). Trimming took off 5 bases at V and 5 bases at J, with 21 bases between the two ends.

CDR3 coding DNA: TGTGCCAGCAGCGCTCAGACAGGGTACTATGGCTACACCTTC. Amino acid sequence: CASSAQTGYYGYTF. V gene TRBV9 combines with J gene TRBJ1-2; 7 bases align to TRBD1. The ends lost 3 bases at V and 3 bases at J; junction bases unmatched: 5. The CDR3 consists of 14 residues. CDR1 and CDR2 (germline): SGDLS, YYNGEE.

This rearrangement joins TRBV4-3 to TRBJ2-1, with D perhaps TRBD2 (7 bases). The CDR3 is made up of 15 amino acids. From germline, CDR1 is LGHNA and CDR2 YSLEER. Trimming removed 3 bases at V and 4 bases at J, with 13 bases between. The CDR3 DNA reads TGCGCCAGCAGCCAGTTAGGGGGGGGATACAATGAGCAGTTCTTC. It encodes CASSQLGGGYNEQFF.

The chain joins TRBV7-3 to TRBJ2-3; D remains ambiguous. The CDR3 totals 13 residues. The germline gives CDR1 SGHTA, CDR2 FQGTGA. Deletions cut 2 bases from V and 1 base from J, with 4 bases between. This CDR3 is CASSLQGTDTQYF. The CDR3 DNA sequence: TGTGCCAGCAGCTTACAGGGCACAGATACGCAGTATTTT.

The V and J genes are TRBV7-2 and TRBJ1-2, with 10 bases that match TRBD1. This CDR3 region has 15 residues. The V gene's germline CDR1 is SGHTA and CDR2 FQGNSA. V was pared by 5 bases and J by 4 bases, with 7 bases of the junction left unmatched. The CDR3 nucleotides are TGTGCCAGCAGCCTAGGGACAGGGGTATTCTATGGCTACACCTTC. This encodes CASSLGTGVFYGYTF. The full variable domain, with the rest looked up from reference TRBV7-2 and TRBJ1-2, is GAGVSQSPSNKVTEKGKDVELRCDPISGHTALYWYRQSLGQGLEFLIYFQGNSAPDKSGLPSDRFSAERTGGSVSTLTIQRTQQEDSAVYLCASSLGTGVFYGYTFGSGTRLTVV.

The CDR3 region is CASSRTTTYSAFF. The CDR3 DNA reads as TGTGCCAGCAGCCGGACTACTACTTATTCGGCTTTCTTT. This chain uses TRBV3-1 (or the pseudogene TRBV3-2) with TRBJ1-1; D is unresolved. Germline assignment: CDR1 LGHDT and CDR2 YNNKEL (reference sequence). The CDR3 is 13 residues long. The V end was cut by 4 bases, the J end by 11 bases, with 17 bases between.

The chain recombines TRBV3-1 (or the pseudogene TRBV3-2) with TRBJ1-1; no definite D call. Looked up from germline, CDR1 is LGHDT and CDR2 is YNNKEL (reference sequence). This CDR3 is 14 amino acids long. V was shortened by 1 base and J by 4 bases, with 10 bases between the two germline ends. The CDR3 here is CASSQAAGGTEAFF. The CDR3 DNA is TGTGCCAGCAGCCAAGCTGCGGGCGGCACTGAAGCTTTCTTT.

The chain is built from TRBV10-1 and TRBJ2-7; D is ambiguous. Per the germline V gene, CDR1 is WNHNN and CDR2 is SYGVQD (reference sequence). Deletions cut 0 bases from V and 2 bases from J, with 11 bases between. The CDR3 has 15 residues. The CDR3 sequence is CASSESGDPAYEQYF. The CDR3 DNA is TGCGCCAGCAGTGAGTCAGGAGACCCAGCCTACGAGCAGTACTTC.

The V gene is TRBV5-1, the J gene TRBJ2-7; 8 positions agree with TRBD1. The CDR3 has 14 residues. Unmatched junction bases numbered 4, after V lost 0 bases and J lost 5 bases. CDR1 is SGHRS and CDR2 is YFSETQ in the germline V gene. The DNA of the CDR3 is TGCGCCAGCAGCTTGGGACAGGGGCTTAACGAGCAGTACTTC. Translated: CASSLGQGLNEQYF.

As for this clone: The junction departs from germline at one end; a sequencing error may be responsible. The chain employs TRBV20-1 and TRBJ1-4, with a weak D call TRBD1 (5 bases). The CDR3 contains 11 residues. Germline assignment: CDR1 DFQATT and CDR2 SNEGSKA (reference sequence). CDR3 sequence: CSASGGAPGLF. CDR3 bases: TGCAGTGCTTCAGGCGGGGCACCTGGCCTTTTT.

The rearrangement joins TRBV10-3 to TRBJ2-1; maybe TRBD2 (8 bases). This CDR3 region has 15 residues. Germline V gene sequence: CDR1 ENHRY, CDR2 SYGVKD. V gave up 4 bases and J gave up 4 bases, with 14 bases separating them. CDR3 coding DNA: TGTGCCATCAGTGGACGGGAGGGGGCTTACAATGAGCAGTTCTTC. It codes for CAISGREGAYNEQFF.

The chain is built from TRBV5-1 and TRBJ2-1; 10 bases are a match to TRBD2. The junction had 11 bases not matched to a gene; V was cut back by 4 bases and J by 4 bases. The length of the CDR3 is 17 residues. The V gene's germline CDR1 is SGHRS and CDR2 YFSETQ. For the CDR3, the DNA is TGCGCCAGCAGCCCTAATGGGGCTAGCGGGGGATACAATGAGCAGTTCTTC. Its protein is CASSPNGASGGYNEQFF.

This clone came up once. This chain links TRBV7-8 with TRBJ2-5; 13 bases are a match to TRBD2. V lost 5 bases to trimming and J lost 4 bases; unmatched junction nucleotides: 7. This CDR3 has 16 residues. The V gene's germline CDR1 is SGHVS and CDR2 FQNEAQ. CDR3 sequence reads: CASSKLAGGLGETQYF. The CDR3, as DNA: TGTGCCAGCAGCAAACTAGCGGGGGGGCTCGGAGAGACCCAGTACTTC.

The rearrangement links TRBV6-5 to TRBJ1-2; tentative D call: TRBD1 (5 bases). Trimming cost V 7 bases and J 0 bases, with 15 bases left between them. The germline gives CDR1 MNHEY, CDR2 SVGAGI. CDR3 length equals 15 residues. The CDR3 coding sequence is TGTGCCAGCACCCAACGGGGGGAACCTAACTATGGCTACACCTTC. Protein product: CASTQRGEPNYGYTF.

This clone has a handful of counts. The chain employs TRBV6-1 and TRBJ1-5; weak D call: TRBD1 (6 bases). This CDR3 contains 15 residues. V lost 2 bases, J lost 6 bases, and 14 bases lay in between. Germline lookup yields CDR1 MNHNS and CDR2 SASEGT. Written as DNA, the CDR3 is TGTGCCAGCAGTGAACAAACAGGGTCCAGTCAGCCCCAGCATTTT. Protein: CASSEQTGSSQPQHF.

The chain links TRBV2 to TRBJ1-6, with a tentative D call TRBD1 (5 bases). This CDR3 spans 13 amino acids. Germline assignment: CDR1 SNHLY and CDR2 FYNNEI. V lost 8 bases, J lost 13 bases, and 18 bases lay in between. This chain's CDR3 is CASEGTPLSPLHF. The CDR3 coding sequence is TGTGCCAGCGAGGGGACTCCCCTGTCGCCCCTCCACTTT.

This chain links TRBV6-2 or TRBV6-3 with TRBJ2-3, with D possibly being TRBD2 (5 bases). V dropped 4 bases and J dropped 2 bases, with 16 bases sitting between them. Per germline, CDR1 MNHEY and CDR2 SVGEGT. There are 16 residues in the CDR3. The CDR3 region is CASSFGGSSTTDTQYF. The CDR3 DNA reads as TGTGCCAGCAGTTTCGGAGGCAGTTCTACCACAGATACGCAGTATTTT.

The chain employs TRBV29-1 and TRBJ2-2; the D is unclear. Deletions cut 4 bases from V and 4 bases from J, with 7 bases between. This CDR3 is built from 12 residues. The germline V gene has CDR1 SQVTM and CDR2 ANQGSEA. The CDR3 spells CSVGPGTGELFF. CDR3 bases: TGCAGCGTTGGCCCGGGCACCGGGGAGCTGTTTTTT.

The J gene is TRBJ1-1, the V gene TRBV7-3; TRBD1 matches 7 bases. The CDR3 covers 13 residues. Trimming removed 3 bases from V and 5 bases from J; junction bases left unmatched: 3. CDR1 and CDR2 (germline): SGHTA, FQGTGA. The CDR3 sequence: CASSLTGWTEAFF. The CDR3, as DNA: TGTGCCAGCAGCTTGACAGGGTGGACTGAAGCTTTCTTT. The variable domain in full, completed from reference TRBV7-3 and TRBJ1-1, reads GAGVSQTPSNKVTEKGKYVELRCDPISGHTALYWYRQSLGQGPEFLIYFQGTGAADDSGLPNDRFFAVRPEGSVSTLKIQRTERGDSAVYLCASSLTGWTEAFFGQGTRLTVV.

The V call is TRBV7-3, the J call TRBJ2-1; weak D call: TRBD2 (6 bases). The CDR3 runs 17 residues. CDR1 SGHTA and CDR2 FQGTGA come from the germline V gene. Trimming left V 5 bases short and J 0 bases short, with 17 bases between. The CDR3 DNA is TGTGCCAGCAGCCCGGTGGGCGGGGCGAACTCCTACAATGAGCAGTTCTTC. Translating it yields CASSPVGGANSYNEQFF.